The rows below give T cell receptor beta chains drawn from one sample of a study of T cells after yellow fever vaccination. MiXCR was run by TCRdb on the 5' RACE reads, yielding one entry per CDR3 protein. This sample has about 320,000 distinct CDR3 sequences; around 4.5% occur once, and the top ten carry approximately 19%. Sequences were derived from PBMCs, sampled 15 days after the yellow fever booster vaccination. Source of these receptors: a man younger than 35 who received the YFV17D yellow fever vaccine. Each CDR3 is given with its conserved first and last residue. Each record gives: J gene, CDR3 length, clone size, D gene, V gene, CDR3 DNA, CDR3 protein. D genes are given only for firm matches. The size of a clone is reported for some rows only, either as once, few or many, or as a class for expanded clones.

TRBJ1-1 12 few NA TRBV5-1 TGCGCCAGCCGGTTCAGTAACACTGAAGCTTTCTTT CASRFSNTEAFF
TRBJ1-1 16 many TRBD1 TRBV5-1 TGCGCCAGCAGCTTTTCCTCCGGGACAGACACCCTTGAAGCTTTCTTT CASSFSSGTDTLEAFF
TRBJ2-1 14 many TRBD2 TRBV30 TGTGCCTGGAGGAGGGGACTAGCGTCGAATGAGCAGTTCTTC CAWRRGLASNEQFF
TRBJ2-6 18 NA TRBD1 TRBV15 TGTGCCACCAGCAGAGATTTCGGGACAGGGGTTGGGGCCAACGTCCTGACTTTC CATSRDFGTGVGANVLTF
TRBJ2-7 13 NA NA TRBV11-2 TGTGCCAGCAGCACGACTATTAACTACGAGCAGTACTTC CASSTTINYEQYF
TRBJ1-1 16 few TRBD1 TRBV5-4 TGTGCCAGCAGCTTACCACAGGGGGCAAGGAACACTGAAGCTTTCTTT CASSLPQGARNTEAFF
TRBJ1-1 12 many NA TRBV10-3 TGTGCCATCAGGGGTACGAACACTGAAGCTTTCTTT CAIRGTNTEAFF
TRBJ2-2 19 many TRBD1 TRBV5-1 TGCGCCAGCAGCTTGTTACCCCCTCAAGGACAGGGTAACGCCGGGGAGCTGTTTTTT CASSLLPPQGQGNAGELFF
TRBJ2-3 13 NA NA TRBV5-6 TGTGCCAGCAGCTTTCTTCAGGAAGATACGCAGTATTTT CASSFLQEDTQYF
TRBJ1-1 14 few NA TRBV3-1 TGTGCCAGCAGCCAAGCTGCCTCGGCACCCGAAGCTTTCTTT CASSQAASAPEAFF
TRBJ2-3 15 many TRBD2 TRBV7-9 TGTGCCAGCAGCGTAGCGGGGCGATACACAGATACGCAGTATTTT CASSVAGRYTDTQYF
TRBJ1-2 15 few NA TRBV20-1 TGCAGTGCTAGAGTTTGGGAGTTCGCTAACTATGGCTACACCTTC CSARVWEFANYGYTF
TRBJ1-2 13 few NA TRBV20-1 TGCAGTGCTAGTCTCTCGGCCCACTATGGCTACACCTTC CSASLSAHYGYTF
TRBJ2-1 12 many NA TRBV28 TGTGCCAGCAGTCTTACTTCCAATGAGCAGTTCTTC CASSLTSNEQFF
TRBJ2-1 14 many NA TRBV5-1 TGCGCCAGCAGCTGGGACGTCACGGGCGATGAGCAGTTCTTC CASSWDVTGDEQFF
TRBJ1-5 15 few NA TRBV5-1 TGCGCCAGCAGCGCGTTTTGGGGCAGCAATCAGCCCCAGCATTTT CASSAFWGSNQPQHF
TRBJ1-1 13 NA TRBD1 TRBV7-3 TGTGCCAGCGGCCGACAGGGTGGCACTGAAGCTTTCTTT CASGRQGGTEAFF
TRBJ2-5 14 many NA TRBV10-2 TGCGCCAGCAGTCGTGTACCCCGGGAAGAGACCCAGTACTTC CASSRVPREETQYF
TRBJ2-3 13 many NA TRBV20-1 TGCAGTGCTAGGCCGGACGTCGCAGATACGCAGTATTTT CSARPDVADTQYF
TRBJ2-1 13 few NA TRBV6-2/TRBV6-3 TGTGCCAGCAGTAGTGACTGGTGGGACAAGCAGTTCTTC CASSSDWWDKQFF
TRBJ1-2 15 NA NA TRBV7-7 TGTGCCAGCAGCTTAGAGAGCGGTCTAGACTATGGCTACACCTTC CASSLESGLDYGYTF
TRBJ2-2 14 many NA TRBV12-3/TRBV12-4 TGTGCCAGCAGCCCTACAGAGAACACCGGGGAGCTGTTTTTT CASSPTENTGELFF
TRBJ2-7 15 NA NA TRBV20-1 TGCAGTGCTAGAGGTTTCATCAGGGACATCTACGAGCAGTACTTC CSARGFIRDIYEQYF
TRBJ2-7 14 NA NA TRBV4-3 TGCGCCAGCAGCCAAGAATTCCAGGGATGGGAGCAGTACTTC CASSQEFQGWEQYF
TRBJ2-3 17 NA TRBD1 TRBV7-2 TGTGCCAGCAGCTTACCGGACAGGGCGAAAAGCACAGATACGCAGTATTTT CASSLPDRAKSTDTQYF
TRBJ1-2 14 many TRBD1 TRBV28 TGTGCCAGCAGTTCCGGGACAGGGTTGGGAGGCTACACCTTC CASSSGTGLGGYTF
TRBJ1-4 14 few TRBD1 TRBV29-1 TGCAGCGTACAAACGGGCGGAGGGGGCAATACTCTGTTTTTT CSVQTGGGGNTLFF
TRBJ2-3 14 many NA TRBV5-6 TGTGCCAGCAGCTGGGGGTCTAGCACAGATACGCAGTATTTT CASSWGSSTDTQYF
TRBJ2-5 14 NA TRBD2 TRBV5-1 TGCGCCAGCAGCACTAGGACTAGCGGGGGTAACCAGTACTTC CASSTRTSGGNQYF
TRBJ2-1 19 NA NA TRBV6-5 TGTGCCAGCAGTTACAGTAGCCGGGCCGTAGCCCCCTTTTACAATGAGCAGTTCTTC CASSYSSRAVAPFYNEQFF
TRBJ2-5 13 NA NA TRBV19 TGTGCCAGTAGGCACGGACCCGCGGAGACCCAGTACTTC CASRHGPAETQYF
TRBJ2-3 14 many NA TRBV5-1 TGCGCCAGCAGCTTGGGGGTAGACACAGATACGCAGTATTTT CASSLGVDTDTQYF
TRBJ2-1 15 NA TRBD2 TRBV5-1 TGCGCCAGCAGCCCAACGACTAGCGGTCCCAATGAGCAGTTCTTC CASSPTTSGPNEQFF
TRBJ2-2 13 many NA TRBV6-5 TGTGCCAGCTACGTACAGAACACCGGGGAGCTGTTTTTT CASYVQNTGELFF
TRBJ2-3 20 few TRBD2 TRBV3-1 TGTGCCAGCAGCCCCTTAGCTCGGACTAGCGGGGGGGCGAGGACAGATACGCAGTATTTT CASSPLARTSGGARTDTQYF
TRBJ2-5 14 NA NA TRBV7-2 TGTGCCAGCAGCTTCGGAAGGGCACAAGAGACCCAGTACTTC CASSFGRAQETQYF
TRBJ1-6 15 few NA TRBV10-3 TGTGCCATCAGTGAGGGGCAGGGAGTTTACTCACCCCTCCACTTT CAISEGQGVYSPLHF
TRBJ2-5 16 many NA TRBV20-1 TGCAGTGCTAGAGATCTTGAGGGGCCCCTTCCATTGGCCCAGTACTTC CSARDLEGPLPLAQYF
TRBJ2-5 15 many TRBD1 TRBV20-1 TGCAGTGCTAGAGATCTAGCAGGGGGCTCGGAGACCCAGTACTTC CSARDLAGGSETQYF
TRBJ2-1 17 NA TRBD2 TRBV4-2 TGTGCCAGCAGCCTCGGACCCTTGACTAGCGGCCCTAATGAGCAGTTCTTC CASSLGPLTSGPNEQFF
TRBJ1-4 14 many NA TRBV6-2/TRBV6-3 TGTGCCAGCACTGTGGGGTTTACTAATGAAAAACTGTTTTTT CASTVGFTNEKLFF
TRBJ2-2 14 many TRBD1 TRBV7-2 TGTGCCAGCACATTGGACAGGCACACCGGGGAGCTGTTTTTT CASTLDRHTGELFF
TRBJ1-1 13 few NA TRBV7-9 TGTGCCAGCAGCCCCCTCCTGTGGACTGAAGCTTTCTTT CASSPLLWTEAFF
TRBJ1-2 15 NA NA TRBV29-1 TGCAGCGTTATAAACTCTCCGCGTGGGGGCTATGGCTACACCTTC CSVINSPRGGYGYTF
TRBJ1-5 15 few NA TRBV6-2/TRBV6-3 NA CASSTSRTVDQPQHF
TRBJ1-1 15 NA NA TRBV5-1 TGCGCCAGCAGCCCCGTGAGGGGGTTAAACACTGAAGCTTTCTTT CASSPVRGLNTEAFF
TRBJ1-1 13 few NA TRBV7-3 TGTGCCAGCAGCTTATCATCGGGAACTGAAGCTTTCTTT CASSLSSGTEAFF
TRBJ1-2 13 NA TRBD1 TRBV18 TGTGCCAGCTCACCGGGACAGGGATTAGGCTACACCTTC CASSPGQGLGYTF
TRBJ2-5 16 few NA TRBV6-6 TGTGCCAGCAGTCTCCGGGACAAACTTGGGGGAGAGACCCAGTACTTC CASSLRDKLGGETQYF
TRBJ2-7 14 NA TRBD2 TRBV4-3 TGCGCCAGCAGCTATAGCGGGGGGGGCTACGAGCAGTACTTC CASSYSGGGYEQYF
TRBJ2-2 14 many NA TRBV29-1 TGCAGCGTTGTAGATTCAGGGGTACCCGGGGAGCTGTTTTTT CSVVDSGVPGELFF
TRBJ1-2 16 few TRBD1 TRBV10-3 TGTGCCATCAGTGAGCCGACAGGGGTTAAAAACTATGGCTACACCTTC CAISEPTGVKNYGYTF
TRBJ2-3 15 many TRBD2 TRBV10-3 TGTGCCATCAGTCAAACGGGGGGGCAAGGAGATACGCAGTATTTT CAISQTGGQGDTQYF
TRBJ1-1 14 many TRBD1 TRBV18 TGTGCCAGCTCACCTCAGGGGGGGAGCACTGAAGCTTTCTTT CASSPQGGSTEAFF